This T cell receptor (beta chain) derives from a study of T cells in Graves' hyperthyroidism and ophthalmopathy. Patients were aged 18 to 65, had disease duration under 2 months, and had newly diagnosed hyperthyroidism. Those patients with uncontrolled infection, other autoimmune disease, pregnancy or lactation were excluded. Thyroid ultrasound and orbital computed tomography, with clinical symptoms and serum thyroxine and TRAb, informed diagnoses. CDR1 is KGHSH and CDR2 is LQKENI in the germline V gene. Trimming took off 3 bases at V and 4 bases at J, with 12 bases between the two ends. The CDR3 sequence is 14 residues long. Study observations and caveats: A 13 V-J signature model discriminated ophthalmopathy versus stable hyperthyroidism.

This clonotype was counted many times. Its antigen is as yet unknown. Researchers amplified the TCR beta CDR3 regions from RNA transcripts. HTBI primers were employed in a first-round RT-PCR of the TCR CDR3. TCRdb reprocessed the multiplex PCR reads with MiXCR, giving one entry per CDR3 protein. The table shows a few hundred thousand distinct CDR3 sequences, with approximately 14% occurring only once. The TCR originated in a woman aged 40 to 50 with Graves' hyperthyroidism. Sample: blood. J is TRBJ1-2 and V is TRBV18; D is perhaps TRBD1 (6 bases). CDR3: CASSPELQGYGYTF. For the CDR3, the DNA is TGTGCCAGCTCACCCGAATTACAGGGCTATGGCTACACCTTC.